Following are 16 T cell receptor beta chains from one sample sequenced in a study of regulatory T cells in long-lasting Graves disease. The time point was: newly diagnosed GD, antithyroid drugs for less than 3 months. PBMC-derived RNA was used for the TCR library. Arm-PCR with iRepertoire HTBI primers amplified the CDR3 regions for these TCR beta libraries. MiXCR, run by TCRdb on the multiplex PCR reads, gives a single entry per CDR3 protein. Of some 560,000 distinct CDR3 sequences listed, about 16% were seen once; the top ten hold around 25%. This sample also appeared in a second study, on T cells in Graves' hyperthyroidism and ophthalmopathy.

The sample consisted of peripheral blood mononuclear cells (PBMCs), taken at new diagnosis, from a patient treated with antithyroid drugs. These receptors were taken from a woman aged 40-60 years with Graves disease.

This clonotype was seen more than once but under ten times. The rearrangement joins TRBV10-3 to TRBJ2-2, with D possibly TRBD1 on 6 matching bases. Germline CDR1 is ENHRY and CDR2 is SYGVKD. This CDR3 comprises 16 residues. The V and J ends lost 0 bases and 3 bases respectively, with 11 bases between them. CDR3 in amino acids: CAISESAGVDTGELFF. CDR3 DNA: TGTGCCATCAGTGAGTCGGCAGGGGTCGACACCGGGGAGCTGTTTTTT.

The chain has TRBV24-1 and TRBJ2-7, with TRBD1 matching over 8 bases. The CDR3 sequence is 17 residues long. CDR1 KGHDR and CDR2 SFDVKD come from the germline V gene. Trimming took 4 bases from V and 5 from J; bases not matched to a gene: 15. This CDR3 reads CATSDRDRRVNCNEQYF. The CDR3 DNA reads TGTGCCACCAGTGACAGGGACAGGAGGGTAAATTGCAACGAGCAGTACTTC.

This clonotype showed up many times. J is TRBJ1-2 and V is TRBV28, with 10 bases matching TRBD1. From germline, CDR1 is MDHEN and CDR2 SYDVKM. CDR3 size: 13 residues. Losses at the gene ends were 6 bases for V and 2 bases for J; bases not matched to a gene: 0. For the CDR3, the DNA is TGTGCCAGCAGGGACAGGGGGAACTATGGCTACACCTTC. Translation: CASRDRGNYGYTF.

This clonotype has just a few counts. This chain uses TRBV10-3 with TRBJ2-7; 9 bases are shared with TRBD1. Trimming cost V 2 bases and J 7 bases; bases outside gene matches: 12. The CDR3 has 16 amino acids. CDR1 and CDR2 from the germline V gene are ENHRY and SYGVKD. Here the CDR3 reads CAISEPGRDRAGEQYF. DNA for the CDR3: TGTGCCATCAGTGAGCCTGGCCGGGACAGGGCGGGTGAGCAGTACTTC.

There are many counts of this clonotype. The chain has TRBV2 and TRBJ1-5, with a tentative D call TRBD1 (6 bases). Germline CDR1 and CDR2: SNHLY and FYNNEI. The length of the CDR3 is 15 residues. Deletions cut 8 bases from V and 3 bases from J, with 17 bases between. The CDR3 coding sequence is TGTGCCAGCGGGGGCCTTGGGGGGTTCAATCAGCCCCAGCATTTT. Protein sequence: CASGGLGGFNQPQHF.

The CDR3 is CSVEVSRGYEQYF. For the CDR3, the DNA is TGCAGCGTTGAAGTGAGCAGGGGTTACGAGCAGTACTTC. V and J are TRBV29-1 and TRBJ2-7; TRBD1 might be the D (6 bases). The germline V gene has CDR1 SQVTM and CDR2 ANQGSEA. CDR3 size: 13 residues. V lost 1 base and J lost 4, with 11 bases in between.

The V call is TRBV6-2 or TRBV6-3, the J call TRBJ2-2; 9 positions match TRBD2. Trimming took 0 bases from V and 6 from J; bases not matched to a gene: 17. CDR3 length equals 20 residues. Germline V gives CDR1 MNHEY, CDR2 SVGEGT. The CDR3 reads CASSYSFVPSGDQRAGELFF. The CDR3 DNA reads TGTGCCAGCAGTTACTCGTTTGTGCCTAGCGGGGACCAAAGAGCCGGGGAGCTGTTTTTT.

This clonotype was observed once. An end of the junction does not agree with germline; a read error may underlie this. V and J are TRBV2 and TRBJ1-3; no reliable D call. Germline CDR1 is SNHLY and CDR2 is FYNNEI. This CDR3 region has 18 residues. Here the CDR3 DNA reads TGTGCCAGCAGACCTTCCGGCGGCAGAGATCCCTCTGGAAACACCATATGTTTT. It codes for CASRPSGGRDPSGNTICF.

This clonotype was recorded at least ten times. The chain joins TRBV12-5 to TRBJ1-4; 8 bases fit TRBD1. The ends lost 2 bases at V and 0 bases at J; junction bases unmatched: 14. The CDR3 runs 20 residues. Looked up from germline, CDR1 is LGHNT and CDR2 is FRNRAP. The CDR3 loop is CASGLLLPTGGTATNEKLFF. In nucleotides, the CDR3 is TGTGCTAGTGGTTTGCTTCTACCCACAGGGGGTACTGCAACTAATGAAAAACTGTTTTTT.

This clonotype was seen repeatedly, ten times or more. The chain couples TRBV2 to TRBJ2-3, with a weak D call TRBD2 (5 bases). The CDR3 spans 16 residues. Germline-derived CDR1 and CDR2 are SNHLY and FYNNEI. V dropped 2 bases and J dropped 6 bases, with 18 bases sitting between them. CDR3 nucleotide sequence: TGTGCCAGCAGTGAAAGAGGGCGGCAGCCTGGGGATACGCAGTATTTT. This sequence encodes CASSERGRQPGDTQYF.

This clonotype was counted ten times or more. This chain joins TRBV2 and TRBJ1-2; D is unresolved. V was cut by 7 bases and J by 1 base, with 7 bases left in between. Germline CDR1 SNHLY, CDR2 FYNNEI. The CDR3 has 12 residues. The DNA of the CDR3 is TGTGCCAGCAAGGCAGTTAACTATGGCTACACCTTC. Translated, it gives CASKAVNYGYTF. The full variable domain, in which reference TRBV2 and TRBJ1-2 provide the parts outside the CDR3, is EPEVTQTPSHQVTQMGQEVILRCVPISNHLYFYWYRQILGQKVEFLVSFYNNEISEKSEIFDDQFSVERPDGSNFTLKIRSTKLEDSAMYFCASKAVNYGYTFGSGTRLTVV.

This clonotype was found a few times. The genes are TRBV4-1 and TRBJ1-3; D unresolved. Between the trimmed V and J ends, which lost 0 bases and 1 base, there was a span of 7 bases. This CDR3 is 15 amino acids long. Germline lookup yields CDR1 MGHRA and CDR2 YSYEKL. The CDR3 bases are TGCGCCAGCAGCCAAGATGAACTTTCTGGAAACACCATATATTTT. Protein sequence: CASSQDELSGNTIYF.

As concerns this clonotype: This clone may be a read error of a much larger clone one base away. The V call is TRBV27, the J call TRBJ2-3; 12 bases align to TRBD2. The CDR3 is made up of 16 amino acids. With V trimmed by 5 bases and J by 7 bases, 10 bases remained unmatched. From germline, CDR1 is MNHEY and CDR2 SMNVEV (reference sequence). DNA of the CDR3: TGTGCCAGCAGTGCGCTGGCTAGCGGGGGGGCGCATACGCAGTATTTT. Translated, it gives CASSALASGGAHTQYF.

This clonotype was found once. The J gene is TRBJ2-7, the V gene TRBV5-5; D gene ambiguous. Per germline, CDR1 SGHKS and CDR2 YYEKEE (reference sequence). The CDR3 contains 15 residues. The germline V and J ends were trimmed by 1 base and 0 bases, with 11 bases remaining between them. The CDR3 protein is CASSLMFASSYEQYF. The CDR3 coding sequence is TGTGCCAGCAGCTTGATGTTTGCAAGCTCCTACGAGCAGTACTTC. The whole variable domain, filled in from reference TRBV5-5 and TRBJ2-7, reads DAGVTQSPTHLIKTRGQQVTLRCSPISGHKSVSWYQQVLGQGPQFIFQYYEKEERGRGNFPDRFSARQFPNYSSELNVNALLLGDSALYLCASSLMFASSYEQYFGPGTRLTVT.

This clonotype was observed at least ten times. The chain links TRBV2 to TRBJ2-5, with a weak D call TRBD1 (7 bases). The germline CDR1 and CDR2 sequences are SNHLY and FYNNEI. V was pared by 7 bases and J by 5 bases, with 14 bases between. The CDR3 consists of 13 residues. CDR3 protein: CASNAGGLETQYF. CDR3 coding DNA: TGTGCCAGCAACGCAGGGGGGTTGGAGACCCAGTACTTC.

This clonotype was observed many times. The chain couples TRBV7-2 to TRBJ1-1; D unclear. V was trimmed by 3 bases and J by 4 bases, leaving 15 bases between them. Germline V CDR1 and CDR2: SGHTA, FQGNSA. This CDR3 has 15 residues. CDR3 sequence: CASSLAGLAVTEAFF. The CDR3 nucleotides are TGTGCCAGCAGCTTGGCTGGGCTCGCGGTCACTGAAGCTTTCTTT.